These 23 T cell receptor beta chains were all obtained from the same sample, sequenced in a study of T cell responses to AZD1222 COVID-19 vaccine. Libraries were prepared by immunoSEQ multiplex PCR; TCRdb keeps only in-frame clonotypes and omits some of them. This sample has 150,000 to 200,000 clones, with roughly 94% found just once. The sample in question was peripheral blood, obtained on day 0 of AZD1222 vaccination. Source of these receptors: an adult in good health.

CDR3 nucleotides: TGTGCCAGCAACAGGGGGGCAGGCTACGAGCAGTACTTC. Translation gives CASNRGAGYEQYF. The genes are TRBV27 and TRBJ2-7; 8 nucleotides align to TRBD1. Germline V lookup: CDR1 MNHEY, CDR2 SMNVEV (reference sequence). V shed 7 bases, J shed 3 bases, and the junction held 5 bases outside the gene matches. The CDR3 length is 13 residues.

A word on this clone: The identical CDR3 is also encoded by other nucleotide sequences in the sample. V is TRBV6-5 and J is TRBJ1-2; D gene uncertain. Trimming shortened V by 2 bases and J by 0 bases, and 7 bases separated the two germline ends. The CDR3 extends over 14 amino acids. Germline assignment: CDR1 MNHEY and CDR2 SVGAGI. In DNA, the CDR3 is TGTGCCAGCAGTTACAGAAAGGCTAACTATGGCTACACCTTC. This translates into CASSYRKANYGYTF.

V gene TRBV4-1 combines with J gene TRBJ1-4; D is unresolved. CDR3 length: 15 amino acids. The ends were cut back, 0 bases at V and 8 bases at J, with 13 bases in the middle. The germline CDR1 and CDR2 sequences are MGHRA and YSYEKL. DNA of the CDR3: TGCGCCAGCAGCCAAGAGGGCGGTCTAGTGGAAAAACTGTTTTTT. Amino acids: CASSQEGGLVEKLFF.

The rearrangement uses TRBV5-1 and TRBJ1-4; 9 bases are shared with TRBD1. This CDR3 has 14 amino acids. V dropped 3 bases and J dropped 8; count of bases not matched to a gene: 5. The germline CDR1 and CDR2 sequences are SGHRS and YFSETQ. The CDR3 here is CASSSTGGEEKLFF. The CDR3 bases are TGCGCCAGCAGCTCCACAGGGGGCGAGGAAAAACTGTTTTTT.

The chain uses TRBV19 and TRBJ2-3; perhaps TRBD2 as D (6 bases). Germline assignment: CDR1 LNHDA and CDR2 SQIVND (reference sequence). The CDR3 runs to 15 residues. Deletions cut 3 bases from V and 4 bases from J, with 14 bases between. DNA of the CDR3: TGTGCCAGTAGTATGGGAGGAGAGCGGGCAGATACGCAGTATTTT. Protein product: CASSMGGERADTQYF. Complete variable domain (other parts from reference TRBV19 and TRBJ2-3): DGGITQSPKYLFRKEGQNVTLSCEQNLNHDAMYWYRQDPGQGLRLIYYSQIVNDFQKGDIAEGYSVSREKKESFPLTVTSAQKNPTAFYLCASSMGGERADTQYFGPGTRLTVL.

In its sample, this clone was seen once. The junction departs from the called germline gene at one end, perhaps through a read error. The chain has TRBV9 and TRBJ1-2; TRBD1 aligns across 8 bases. Germline V gene lookup returns CDR1 SGDLS and CDR2 YYNGEE. This CDR3 is 14 amino acids long. The CDR3 DNA reads TGTGCCAGCAGCGCCCATCAGGGACAGGCCGGGGTTGGCTTC. This gives the protein CASSAHQGQAGVGF.

The chain joins TRBV14 to TRBJ2-1, with D unresolved. The CDR3 runs 13 residues. Germline V gene data show CDR1 as SGHDN and CDR2 as FVKESK. With 2 bases removed from V and 10 bases from J, the gap between germline ends came to 12 bases. The CDR3 DNA is TGTGCCAGCAGCCAATTTGGCGGCCCCGAGCAGTTCTTC. It codes for CASSQFGGPEQFF.

The chain carries TRBV10-1 and TRBJ2-1; possibly TRBD1 or TRBD2 for D (6 bases each). Germline CDR1 reads WNHNN; CDR2 reads SYGVQD (reference sequence). Trimming pared 5 bases from V and 6 bases from J, leaving 11 bases between. This CDR3 is 13 amino acids long. The CDR3 reads CASSRGVPNEQFF. CDR3 nucleotides: TGCGCCAGCAGTAGGGGGGTTCCCAATGAGCAGTTCTTC.

J is TRBJ1-5 and V is TRBV3-1 (or the pseudogene TRBV3-2); D is perhaps TRBD1 (5 bases). CDR1 and CDR2 from the germline V gene are LGHDT and YNNKEL (reference sequence). With 0 bases removed from V and 7 bases from J, the gap between germline ends came to 19 bases. The CDR3 totals 17 residues. CDR3 nucleotides: TGTGCCAGCAGCCAAGACTTGGGTACCGGGGGTGGGCAGCCCCAGCATTTT. Its translation is CASSQDLGTGGGQPQHF.

V and J are TRBV5-1 and TRBJ1-1, with a weak D call TRBD1 (5 bases). The length of the CDR3 is 15 residues. V lost 5 bases, J lost 7 bases, and 21 bases lay in between. Germline CDR1 and CDR2: SGHRS and YFSETQ. The DNA of the CDR3 is TGCGCCAGCAGGGCAGGAAGCGGGGCCATGGTTGAAGCTTTCTTT. Protein: CASRAGSGAMVEAFF.

This sequence joins TRBV28 and TRBJ2-2, with TRBD1 matching 8 bases. The CDR3 sequence is 15 residues long. In germline, CDR1 is MDHEN, CDR2 SYDVKM. V was pared by 4 bases and J by 7 bases, with 8 bases of the junction left unmatched. The CDR3 loop is CASSSTGGRIGELFF. CDR3 coding DNA: TGTGCCAGCAGTTCAACAGGGGGTAGAATCGGGGAGCTGTTTTTT.

The genes are TRBV27 and TRBJ2-2, with TRBD1 matching 8 bases. This CDR3 comprises 14 residues. V shed 6 bases, J shed 7 bases, and the junction held 7 bases outside the gene matches. The germline gives CDR1 MNHEY, CDR2 SMNVEV (reference sequence). The CDR3 region is CASSQGATSGELFF. The DNA for the CDR3 is TGTGCCAGCAGCCAGGGGGCGACGAGCGGGGAGCTGTTTTTT.

J is TRBJ1-1 and V is TRBV30; tentative D call: TRBD1 (5 bases). CDR1 is GTSNPN and CDR2 is SVGIG in the germline V gene (reference sequence). Trimming left V 2 bases short and J 3 bases short, with 7 bases between. The CDR3 has 12 amino acids. CDR3 nucleotide sequence: TGTGCCTGGAGTCGGGGGGACACTGAAGCTTTCTTT. Amino acid sequence: CAWSRGDTEAFF.

The chain employs TRBV6-5 and TRBJ2-1; 7 positions match TRBD2. CDR3 length: 12 residues. With V trimmed by 8 bases and J by 12 bases, 10 bases remained unmatched. Looked up from germline, CDR1 is MNHEY and CDR2 is SVGAGI. DNA for the CDR3: TGTGCCAGCCGGGGAGGAGCGGGACGGCAGTTCTTC. It is translated as CASRGGAGRQFF.

The V and J genes are TRBV5-4 and TRBJ2-4; tentative D call: TRBD1 (6 bases). The CDR3 contains 17 residues. V was trimmed by 4 bases and J by 0 bases, leaving 17 bases between them. Germline loops: CDR1 SGHNT, CDR2 YYREEE (reference sequence). The CDR3 is CASSPTGTPLAKNIQYF. The CDR3 DNA follows: TGTGCCAGCAGCCCGACCGGGACACCTCTAGCCAAAAACATTCAGTACTTC.

This clone appeared a single time. The V gene is TRBV12-3 or TRBV12-4, the J gene TRBJ1-2, with D possibly matching TRBD1 (5 bases). The CDR3 is 13 amino acids. Trimming removed 5 bases from V and 4 bases from J, with 11 bases in between. The CDR3 region has the DNA TGTGCCAGCAGTCCGGGACGGCCCTATGGCTACACCTTC. It translates to CASSPGRPYGYTF.

The gene calls are TRBV5-1 and TRBJ2-7; 8 bases map to TRBD2. V shed 7 bases, J shed 6 bases, and the junction held 6 bases outside the gene matches. This CDR3 comprises 12 residues. The germline V gene has CDR1 SGHRS and CDR2 YFSETQ. The CDR3 reads CASGTSHGEQYF. CDR3 nucleotide sequence: TGCGCCAGCGGGACTAGTCACGGCGAGCAGTACTTC.

This clone occurred once. This CDR3 is CAWRSIQGGTEAFF. In DNA, the CDR3 is TGTGCCTGGAGGTCTATACAGGGAGGGACTGAAGCTTTCTTT. The V call is TRBV30, the J call TRBJ1-1, with a possible D match to TRBD1 (6 bases). The germline gives CDR1 GTSNPN, CDR2 SVGIG (reference sequence). Deletions cut 3 bases from V and 5 bases from J, with 16 bases between. There are 14 residues in the CDR3. Looking up the rest from reference TRBV30 and TRBJ1-1 gives the full variable domain: SQTIHQWPATLVQPVGSPLSLECTVEGTSNPNLYWYRQAAGRGLQLLFYSVGIGQISSEVPQNLSASRPQDRQFILSSKKLLLSDSGFYLCAWRSIQGGTEAFFGQGTRLTVV.

The rearrangement links TRBV30 to TRBJ1-2; 12 bases agree with TRBD1. Trimming removed 5 bases from V and 0 bases from J; junction bases left unmatched: 4. CDR1 is GTSNPN, CDR2 SVGIG, per germline (reference sequence). The CDR3 length is 15 residues. The CDR3, as DNA: TGTGCCTGGGCTCGGGACAGGGGGCCTAACTATGGCTACACCTTC. Its protein is CAWARDRGPNYGYTF.

The V and J genes are TRBV5-1 and TRBJ2-7; the D gene is possibly TRBD1 (6 bases). The CDR3 covers 13 residues. Between the trimmed V and J ends, which lost 4 bases and 4 bases, there was a span of 12 bases. Per germline, CDR1 SGHRS and CDR2 YFSETQ. The CDR3 coding sequence is TGCGCCAGCAGCCCGGACAGATTGTACGAGCAGTACTTC. Protein sequence: CASSPDRLYEQYF.

The chain joins TRBV6-5 to TRBJ1-2; D is uncertain. Trimming cost V 4 bases and J 8 bases, with 8 bases left between them. The CDR3 contains 11 residues. In germline, CDR1 is MNHEY, CDR2 SVGAGI. The CDR3 spells CASSSDFGYTF. The CDR3 region has the DNA TGTGCCAGCAGTTCTGATTTCGGCTACACCTTC.

The V gene is TRBV25-1, the J gene TRBJ2-4; the D gene is possibly TRBD1 (5 bases). The length of the CDR3 is 13 residues. V lost 2 bases and J lost 6, with 8 bases in between. The germline CDR1 and CDR2 sequences are MGHDK and SYGVNS. CDR3 protein: CASSEAGPNIQYF. The CDR3 coding sequence is TGTGCCAGCAGTGAAGCAGGGCCAAACATTCAGTACTTC.

As regards this clone: Other nucleotide sequences from this sample produce the same CDR3. The chain employs TRBV12-3 or TRBV12-4 and TRBJ1-5, with unresolved D. Trimming removed 2 bases from V and 3 bases from J, with 5 bases in between. The CDR3 length is 13 residues. The CDR3 coding sequence is TGTGCCAGCAGTTTAAGGGTCAATCAGCCCCAGCATTTT. It yields the protein CASSLRVNQPQHF.